This T cell receptor (beta chain) was captured in a study of shared clonotypes between healthy human individuals. The deep-level immunoSEQ assay was used. Around 32,000 T cell genomes, or approximately 200 ng DNA, went into the sorted-subset replicate PCRs. Per the original methods: ImmunoSEQ supplied junction-only sequences lacking quality scores, so filtering was different. The table came from immunoSEQ multiplex PCR; TCRdb's copy has only in-frame clones and leaves some out. V and J calls and clone size are copied from that table; D and trimming were computed from the DNA. The repertoire includes fewer than 400,000 clones, 74% of them detected once, and 10% sits in the top ten. V lost 5 bases and J lost 2, with 13 bases in between. Germline CDR1 reads SGHVS; CDR2 reads FQNEAQ. The length of the CDR3 is 14 residues.

Sequenced material: memory CD4+ T cells sorted from blood. Specified subset: CD45RA-negative fraction. The chain combines TRBV7-8 with TRBJ2-7; the D gene is possibly TRBD2 (7 bases). This sequence was found in a man younger than 40 in good health. DNA for the CDR3: TGTGCCAGCAGCCCTCCCGGGGGGCCCTACGAGCAGTACTTC. It is translated as CASSPPGGPYEQYF.